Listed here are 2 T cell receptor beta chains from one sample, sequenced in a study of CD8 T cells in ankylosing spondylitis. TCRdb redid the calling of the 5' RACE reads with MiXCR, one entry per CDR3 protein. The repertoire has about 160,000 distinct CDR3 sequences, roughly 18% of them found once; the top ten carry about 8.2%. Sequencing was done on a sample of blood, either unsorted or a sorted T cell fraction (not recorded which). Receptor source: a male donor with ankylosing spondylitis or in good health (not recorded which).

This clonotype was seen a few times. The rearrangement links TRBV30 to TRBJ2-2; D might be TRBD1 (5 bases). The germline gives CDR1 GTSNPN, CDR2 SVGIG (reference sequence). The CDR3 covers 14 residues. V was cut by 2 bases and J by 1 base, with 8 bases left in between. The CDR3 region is CAWSWGLNTGELFF. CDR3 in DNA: TGTGCCTGGAGTTGGGGCCTGAACACCGGGGAGCTGTTTTTT.

CDR3 coding DNA: TGTGCCAGCACCAGAGGGGCTACGCGAACGCAGTATTTT. This gives the protein CASTRGATRTQYF. This chain uses TRBV4-2 with TRBJ2-3; D is tentatively TRBD1 or TRBD2 (5 bases each). The CDR3 runs 13 residues. V was clipped by 7 bases and J by 9 bases, with 17 bases between them. CDR1 and CDR2 (germline): LGHNA, YNFKEQ.